The rows below give T cell receptor beta chains drawn from one sample of a study of response to subunit inactivated influenza vaccine. MiXCR, run by TCRdb on the RT-PCR reads, gives a single entry per CDR3 protein. This repertoire shows about 480,000 distinct CDR3 sequences, over 10% found once; its top ten account for around 13%. The sample in question was PBMCs from blood, obtained roughly 48 days after vaccination. Receptor source: a man aged 45-65 years who received an inactivated influenza vaccine. Both conserved end residues are part of each CDR3. A D gene is named only where the DNA matches it firmly. Clone size, where shown, is once, few, many, or a class for clones that have expanded.

clone size	D gene	J gene	V gene	CDR3 protein	CDR3 DNA
-	TRBD2	TRBJ2-4	TRBV5-1	CASSSGTSGKNIQYF	TGCGCCAGCAGCAGCGGGACTAGCGGTAAAAACATTCAGTACTTC
many	TRBD2	TRBJ2-1	TRBV20-1	CSARRTSGYNEQFF	TGCAGTGCGCGTAGGACTAGCGGCTACAATGAGCAGTTCTTC
few	TRBD2	TRBJ2-3	TRBV20-1	CSARDLAGVPDTQYF	TGCAGTGCTAGAGATCTTGCGGGAGTTCCAGATACGCAGTATTTT
-	-	TRBJ2-2	TRBV10-3	CAITIGETGELFF	TGTGCCATCACTATAGGAGAAACCGGGGAGCTGTTTTTT
few	-	TRBJ1-1	TRBV20-1	CSARNMDTEAFF	TGCAGTGCTCGGAATATGGACACTGAAGCTTTCTTT
-	TRBD2	TRBJ2-5	TRBV5-1	CASSDHSGRAFQETQYF	TGCGCCAGCAGCGACCATAGCGGGAGGGCATTCCAAGAGACCCAGTACTTC
-	-	TRBJ2-3	TRBV15	CATSAHRETDTQYF	TGTGCCACCAGCGCGCACAGGGAGACAGATACGCAGTATTTT
few	TRBD2	TRBJ2-5	TRBV10-3	CAISETLATSGETQYF	TGTGCCATCAGTGAGACGTTAGCAACTAGCGGAGAGACCCAGTACTTC
-	-	TRBJ1-1	TRBV5-1	CASRAGYGGANTEAFF	TGCGCCAGCAGAGCAGGATACGGGGGAGCAAACACTGAAGCTTTCTTT
-	-	TRBJ2-2	TRBV7-8	CASSTQGPGELFF	TGTGCCAGCAGCACTCAGGGTCCCGGGGAGCTGTTTTTT
many	TRBD2	TRBJ2-2	TRBV12-3/TRBV12-4	CASSRTSNYGELFF	TGTGCCAGCAGTCGGACTAGCAATTACGGGGAGCTGTTTTTT
many	-	TRBJ2-3	TRBV4-2	CASSQDLGADTQYF	TGTGCCAGCAGCCAAGATCTGGGGGCAGATACGCAGTATTTT
-	-	TRBJ2-2	TRBV6-1	CASSEAITVRTGELFF	TGTGCCAGCAGTGAAGCGATAACCGTGCGTACCGGGGAGCTGTTTTTT
many	-	TRBJ2-1	TRBV5-1	CASSWKGNNPYNEQFF	TGCGCCAGCAGCTGGAAAGGGAACAACCCCTACAATGAGCAGTTCTTC
many	TRBD1	TRBJ1-6	TRBV7-2	CASSLLGQGGKNSPLHF	TGTGCCAGCAGCTTACTCGGACAGGGTGGAAAGAATTCACCCCTCCACTTT
-	TRBD2	TRBJ2-1	TRBV20-1	CSARIAGDWSYNEQFF	TGCAGTGCTAGAATAGCGGGAGACTGGTCCTACAATGAGCAGTTCTTC
-	TRBD1	TRBJ1-1	TRBV29-1	CSVEGARTGLNTEAFF	TGCAGCGTTGAGGGGGCCCGGACAGGGTTGAACACTGAAGCTTTCTTT
-	TRBD2	TRBJ2-3	TRBV20-1	CSMEAGGQTDTQYF	TGCAGTATGGAAGCGGGGGGGCAAACAGATACGCAGTATTTT
-	-	TRBJ1-2	TRBV12-3/TRBV12-4	CASSLTGLFYGYTF	TGTGCCAGCAGTTTAACAGGGTTGTTCTATGGCTACACCTTC
few	-	TRBJ1-1	TRBV28	CASSGELLNTEAFF	TGTGCCAGCAGTGGGGAGCTTTTGAACACTGAAGCTTTCTTT
few	TRBD2	TRBJ2-3	TRBV12-3/TRBV12-4	CASRRLAGGPTDTQYF	TGTGCCAGCAGAAGACTAGCGGGGGGTCCCACAGATACGCAGTATTTT
few	TRBD2	TRBJ2-3	TRBV7-2	CASSGTSGEWGTQYF	TGTGCCAGCAGCGGAACTAGCGGGGAGTGGGGTACGCAGTATTTT
-	TRBD2	TRBJ2-7	TRBV7-3	CASSLGGGRTYEQYF	TGTGCCAGCAGCTTGGGGGGCGGGAGGACCTACGAGCAGTACTTC
many	TRBD2	TRBJ2-3	TRBV27	CASMVQRGDTQYF	TGTGCCAGCATGGTGCAGCGGGGTGATACGCAGTATTTT
-	-	TRBJ2-2	TRBV10-3	CAISTGHQNTGELFF	TGTGCCATCAGTACGGGACACCAGAACACCGGGGAGCTGTTTTTT
few	TRBD1	TRBJ1-1	TRBV5-1	CASSLEQGSREAFF	TGCGCCAGCAGCTTGGAACAGGGGTCGCGGGAAGCTTTCTTT
few	TRBD2	TRBJ2-7	TRBV20-1	CSASTSGRYYEQYF	TGCAGTGCCTCCACTAGCGGGAGATACTACGAGCAGTACTTC
many	-	TRBJ2-4	TRBV12-3/TRBV12-4	CASSLQATTGTLYF	TGTGCCAGCAGTTTACAGGCAACAACAGGGACCCTATACTTC
-	-	TRBJ2-5	TRBV5-5	CASSPMEETQYF	TGTGCCAGCAGCCCTATGGAAGAGACCCAGTACTTC
-	TRBD1	TRBJ2-7	TRBV5-1	CASSFTGVGEQYF	TGCGCCAGCAGCTTCACAGGGGTCGGCGAGCAGTACTTC
-	TRBD2	TRBJ2-7	TRBV4-3	CASSLGLAGGHEQYF	TGCGCCAGCAGCCTGGGACTAGCGGGGGGACACGAGCAGTACTTC
-	TRBD2	TRBJ2-3	TRBV7-6	CASSLNPTSGAADTQYF	TGTGCCAGCAGCTTAAATCCAACTAGCGGGGCGGCAGATACGCAGTATTTT
few	-	TRBJ1-1	TRBV7-9	CASSLLHKNTEAFF	TGTGCCAGCAGCCTCCTACACAAGAACACTGAAGCTTTCTTT
few	-	TRBJ1-1	TRBV6-2/TRBV6-3	CASLSAMDTEAFF	TGTGCCAGCCTTTCAGCCATGGACACTGAAGCTTTCTTT
-	-	TRBJ1-2	TRBV6-2/TRBV6-3	CASSALDYGYTF	TGTGCCAGCAGTGCGCTCGACTATGGCTACACCTTC
-	TRBD1	TRBJ2-7	TRBV5-1	CASSSRDRGPHEQYF	TGCGCCAGCAGCTCACGGGACAGGGGGCCACACGAGCAGTACTTC
-	TRBD1	TRBJ2-7	TRBV5-1	CASSTDRVLYEQYF	TGCGCCAGCAGCACCGACAGGGTATTATACGAGCAGTACTTC
many	TRBD1	TRBJ2-1	TRBV20-1	CSASPRTGVYEQFF	TGCAGTGCCTCACCCAGGACAGGGGTATATGAGCAGTTCTTC
many	TRBD2	TRBJ2-1	TRBV29-1	CSVETGRAVEQFF	TGCAGCGTTGAAACCGGGAGGGCCGTTGAGCAGTTCTTC
few	TRBD1	TRBJ2-2	TRBV5-1	CASSLRGLTGELFF	TGCGCCAGCAGCTTAAGGGGGCTCACCGGGGAGCTGTTTTTT
-	-	TRBJ2-3	TRBV11-2	CASSSVWERQYF	TGTGCCAGCAGCTCCGTTTGGGAAAGGCAGTATTTT
many	-	TRBJ2-4	TRBV12-3/TRBV12-4	CASSLVELALKNIQYF	TGTGCCAGCAGTTTAGTGGAGCTGGCGCTCAAAAACATTCAGTACTTC
-	-	TRBJ2-3	TRBV12-3/TRBV12-4	CASTLEGVRTDTQYF	TGTGCCAGCACCCTGGAGGGAGTTCGGACAGATACGCAGTATTTT
few	-	TRBJ1-2	TRBV7-2	CASSQRYRDGYTF	TGTGCCAGCAGCCAGCGGTACAGGGATGGCTACACCTTC
-	-	TRBJ1-1	TRBV5-1	CASSFKQGFMNTEAFF	TGCGCCAGCAGCTTCAAACAGGGATTTATGAACACTGAAGCTTTCTTT
many	TRBD2	TRBJ2-7	TRBV7-2	CASSLASGFTYEQYF	TGTGCCAGCAGCTTAGCTAGCGGGTTTACCTACGAGCAGTACTTC
many	TRBD1	TRBJ2-7	TRBV29-1	CSASSSGTAYEQYF	TGCAGCGCTTCCTCTTCCGGGACAGCCTACGAGCAGTACTTC